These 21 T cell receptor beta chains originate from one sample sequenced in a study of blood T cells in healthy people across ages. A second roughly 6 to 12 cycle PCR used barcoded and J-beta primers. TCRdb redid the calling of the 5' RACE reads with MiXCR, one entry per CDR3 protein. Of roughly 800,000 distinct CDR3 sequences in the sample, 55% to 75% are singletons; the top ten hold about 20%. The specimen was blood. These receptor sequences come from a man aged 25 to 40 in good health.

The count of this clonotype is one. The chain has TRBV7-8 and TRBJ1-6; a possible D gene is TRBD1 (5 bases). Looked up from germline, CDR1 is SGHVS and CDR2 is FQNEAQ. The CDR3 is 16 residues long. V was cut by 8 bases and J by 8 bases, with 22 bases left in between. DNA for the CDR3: TGTGCCAGCGGCCCCCATCAGGGTCGAGGGGATTCACCCCTCCACTTT. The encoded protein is CASGPHQGRGDSPLHF.

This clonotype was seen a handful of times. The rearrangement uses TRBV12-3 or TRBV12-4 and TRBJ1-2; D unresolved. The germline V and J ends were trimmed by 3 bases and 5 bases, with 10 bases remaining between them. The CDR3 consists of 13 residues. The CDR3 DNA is TGTGCCAGCAGTTTTAACCCAGAGTATGGCTACACCTTC. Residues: CASSFNPEYGYTF.

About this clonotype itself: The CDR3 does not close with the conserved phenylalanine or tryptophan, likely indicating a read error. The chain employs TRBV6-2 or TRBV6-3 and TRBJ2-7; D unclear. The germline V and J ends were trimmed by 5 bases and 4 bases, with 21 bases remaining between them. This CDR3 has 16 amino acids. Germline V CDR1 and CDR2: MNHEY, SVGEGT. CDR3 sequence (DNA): TGTGCCAGCAGTCCCGCGAAAACGGGTAGAGAGTACGAGCAGTACTTG. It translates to CASSPAKTGREYEQYL.

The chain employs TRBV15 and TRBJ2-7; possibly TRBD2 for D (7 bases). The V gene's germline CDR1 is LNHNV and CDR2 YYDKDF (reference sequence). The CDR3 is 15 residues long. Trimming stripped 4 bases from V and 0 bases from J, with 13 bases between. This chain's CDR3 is CATSKGGESSYEQYF. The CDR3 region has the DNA TGTGCCACCAGCAAAGGGGGGGAGTCCTCCTACGAGCAGTACTTC.

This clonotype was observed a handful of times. This CDR3 is CASSKVLKALQGNQPQHF. The CDR3 DNA reads TGTGCCAGCAGCAAAGTCCTTAAGGCCCTCCAGGGCAATCAGCCCCAGCATTTT. The rearrangement uses TRBV21-1 and TRBJ1-5. TRBV21-1 is tagged as a pseudogene. This CDR3 is built from 18 residues.

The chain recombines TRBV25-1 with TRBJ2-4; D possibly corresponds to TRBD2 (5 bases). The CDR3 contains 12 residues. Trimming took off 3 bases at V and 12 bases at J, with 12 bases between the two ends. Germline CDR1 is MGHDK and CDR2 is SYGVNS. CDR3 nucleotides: TGTGCCAGCAGTGACACTTGGAGCGGTCAGTACTTC. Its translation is CASSDTWSGQYF.

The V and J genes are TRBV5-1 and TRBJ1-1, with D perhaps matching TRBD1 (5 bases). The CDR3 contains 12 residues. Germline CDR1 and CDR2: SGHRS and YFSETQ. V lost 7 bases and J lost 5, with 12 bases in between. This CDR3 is CASGEQVTEAFF. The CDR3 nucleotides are TGCGCCAGCGGAGAACAGGTTACTGAAGCTTTCTTT.

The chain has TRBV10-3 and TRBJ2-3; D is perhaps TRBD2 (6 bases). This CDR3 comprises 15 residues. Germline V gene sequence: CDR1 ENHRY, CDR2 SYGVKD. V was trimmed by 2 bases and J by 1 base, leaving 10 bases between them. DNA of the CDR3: TGTGCCATCAGTGAGATGGCTAGCGGCACAGATACGCAGTATTTT. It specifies CAISEMASGTDTQYF.

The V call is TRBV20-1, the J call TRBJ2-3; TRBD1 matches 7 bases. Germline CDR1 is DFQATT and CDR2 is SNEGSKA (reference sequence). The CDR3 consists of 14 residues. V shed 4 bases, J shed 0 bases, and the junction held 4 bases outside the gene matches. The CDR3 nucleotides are TGCAGTGCTACCGGGACAGACAGCACAGATACGCAGTATTTT. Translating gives CSATGTDSTDTQYF.

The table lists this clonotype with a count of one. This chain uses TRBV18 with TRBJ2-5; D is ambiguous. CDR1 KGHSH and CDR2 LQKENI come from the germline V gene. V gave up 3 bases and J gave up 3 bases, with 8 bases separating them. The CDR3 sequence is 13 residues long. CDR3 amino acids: CASSPAVKETQYF. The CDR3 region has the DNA TGTGCCAGCTCACCGGCGGTAAAAGAGACCCAGTACTTC.

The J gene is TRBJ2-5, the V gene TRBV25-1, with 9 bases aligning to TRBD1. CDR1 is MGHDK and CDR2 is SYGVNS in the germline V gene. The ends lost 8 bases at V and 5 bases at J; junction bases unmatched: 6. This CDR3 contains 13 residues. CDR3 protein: CASRRTGDETQYF. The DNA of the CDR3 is TGTGCCAGCCGCCGGACAGGGGATGAGACCCAGTACTTC.

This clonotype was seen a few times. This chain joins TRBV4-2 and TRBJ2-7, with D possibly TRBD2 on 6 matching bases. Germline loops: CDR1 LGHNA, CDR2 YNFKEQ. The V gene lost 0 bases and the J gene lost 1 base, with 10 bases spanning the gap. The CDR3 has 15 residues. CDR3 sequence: CASSQDRRASYEQYF. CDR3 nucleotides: TGTGCCAGCAGCCAAGATCGGAGGGCTTCCTACGAGCAGTACTTC.

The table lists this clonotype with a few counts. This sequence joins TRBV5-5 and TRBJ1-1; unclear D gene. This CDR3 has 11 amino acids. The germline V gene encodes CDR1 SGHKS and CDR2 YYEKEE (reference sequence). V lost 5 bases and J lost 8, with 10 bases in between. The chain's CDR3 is CASRDTSEAFF. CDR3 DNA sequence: TGTGCCAGCAGAGACACGTCCGAAGCTTTCTTT.

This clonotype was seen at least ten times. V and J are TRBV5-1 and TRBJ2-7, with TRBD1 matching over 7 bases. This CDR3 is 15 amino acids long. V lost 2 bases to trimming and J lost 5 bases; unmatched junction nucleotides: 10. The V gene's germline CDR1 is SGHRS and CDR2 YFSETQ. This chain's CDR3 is CASSFRDRDTDEQYF. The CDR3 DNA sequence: TGCGCCAGCAGCTTCCGGGACAGAGACACTGACGAGCAGTACTTC.

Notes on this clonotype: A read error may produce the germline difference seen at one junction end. CDR3 sequence reads: CSVELQGRTEPFF. The CDR3 coding sequence is TGCAGCGTTGAACTACAGGGAAGGACTGAACCTTTCTTT. This sequence joins TRBV29-1 and TRBJ1-1; maybe TRBD1 (6 bases). This CDR3 spans 13 amino acids. Germline values: CDR1 SQVTM, CDR2 ANQGSEA.

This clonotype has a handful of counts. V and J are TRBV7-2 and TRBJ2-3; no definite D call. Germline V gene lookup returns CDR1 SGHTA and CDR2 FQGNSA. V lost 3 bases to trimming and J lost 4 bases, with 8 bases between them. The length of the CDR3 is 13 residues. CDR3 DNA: TGTGCCAGCAGCTTGTCTCGTGCAGATACGCAGTATTTT. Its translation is CASSLSRADTQYF.

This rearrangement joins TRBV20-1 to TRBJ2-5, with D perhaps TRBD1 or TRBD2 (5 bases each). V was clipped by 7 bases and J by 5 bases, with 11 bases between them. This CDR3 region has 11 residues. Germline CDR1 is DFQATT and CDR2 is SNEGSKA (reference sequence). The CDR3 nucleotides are TGCAGTGGACGGGACGGGGAGACCCAGTACTTC. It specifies CSGRDGETQYF.

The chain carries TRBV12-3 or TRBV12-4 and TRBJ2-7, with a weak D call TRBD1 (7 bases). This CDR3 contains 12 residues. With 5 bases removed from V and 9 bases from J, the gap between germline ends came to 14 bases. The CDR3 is CASSALQGGQYF. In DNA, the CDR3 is TGTGCCAGCAGTGCACTCCAGGGGGGGCAGTACTTC.

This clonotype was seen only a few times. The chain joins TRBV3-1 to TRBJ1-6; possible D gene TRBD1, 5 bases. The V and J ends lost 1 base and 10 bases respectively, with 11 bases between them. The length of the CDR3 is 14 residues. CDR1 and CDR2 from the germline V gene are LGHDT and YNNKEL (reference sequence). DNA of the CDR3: TGTGCCAGCAGCCAAGGCAGGGAGGGATCACCCCTCCACTTT. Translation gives CASSQGREGSPLHF.

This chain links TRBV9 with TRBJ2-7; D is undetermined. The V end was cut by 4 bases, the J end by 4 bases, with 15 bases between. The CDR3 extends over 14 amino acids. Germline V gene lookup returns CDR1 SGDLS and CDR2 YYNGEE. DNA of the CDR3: TGTGCCAGCAGCCCAGCCGGACGAACTTACGAGCAGTACTTC. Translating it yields CASSPAGRTYEQYF.

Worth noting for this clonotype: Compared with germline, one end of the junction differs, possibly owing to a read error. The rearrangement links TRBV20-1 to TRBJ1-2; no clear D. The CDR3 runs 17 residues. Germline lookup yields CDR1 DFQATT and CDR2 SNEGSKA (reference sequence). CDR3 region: CSAQSGGIRSDPYGYTF. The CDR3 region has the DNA TGCAGTGCGCAATCTGGAGGGATCCGCTCAGACCCCTATGGCTACACTTTC.